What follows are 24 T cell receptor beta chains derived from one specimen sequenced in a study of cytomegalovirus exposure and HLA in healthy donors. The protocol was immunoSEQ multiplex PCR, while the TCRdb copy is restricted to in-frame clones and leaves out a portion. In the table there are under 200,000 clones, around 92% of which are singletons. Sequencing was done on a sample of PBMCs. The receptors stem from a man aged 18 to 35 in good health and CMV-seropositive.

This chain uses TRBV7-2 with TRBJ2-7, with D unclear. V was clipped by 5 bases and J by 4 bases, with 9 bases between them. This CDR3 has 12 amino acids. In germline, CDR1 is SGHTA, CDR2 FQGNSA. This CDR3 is CASSASRYEQYF. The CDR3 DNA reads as TGTGCCAGCAGCGCCTCTAGGTACGAGCAGTACTTC.

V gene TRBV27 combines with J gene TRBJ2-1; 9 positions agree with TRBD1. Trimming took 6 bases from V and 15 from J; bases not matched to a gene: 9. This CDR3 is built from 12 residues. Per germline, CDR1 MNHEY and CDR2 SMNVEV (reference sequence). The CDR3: CASRRETGGLFF. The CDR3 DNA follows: TGTGCCAGCAGAAGGGAGACAGGGGGTCTGTTCTTC.

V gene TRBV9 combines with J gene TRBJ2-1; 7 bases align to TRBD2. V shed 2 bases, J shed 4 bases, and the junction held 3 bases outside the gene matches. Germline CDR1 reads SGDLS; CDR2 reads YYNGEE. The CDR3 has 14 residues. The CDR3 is CASSVGDYYNEQFF. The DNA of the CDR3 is TGTGCCAGCAGCGTGGGGGACTATTACAATGAGCAGTTCTTC.

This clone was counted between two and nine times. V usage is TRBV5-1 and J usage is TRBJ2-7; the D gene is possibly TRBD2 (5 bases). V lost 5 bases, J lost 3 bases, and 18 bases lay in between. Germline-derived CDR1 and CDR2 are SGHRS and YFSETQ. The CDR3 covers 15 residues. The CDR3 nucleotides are TGCGCCAGCAGTGTTGGTGCTAGCTTAAACTACGAGCAGTACTTC. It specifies CASSVGASLNYEQYF.

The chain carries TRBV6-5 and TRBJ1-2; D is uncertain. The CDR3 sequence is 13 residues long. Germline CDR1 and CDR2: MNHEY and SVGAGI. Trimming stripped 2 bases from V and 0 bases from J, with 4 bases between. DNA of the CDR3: TGTGCCAGCAGTTACAAGCCTAACTATGGCTACACCTTC. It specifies CASSYKPNYGYTF.

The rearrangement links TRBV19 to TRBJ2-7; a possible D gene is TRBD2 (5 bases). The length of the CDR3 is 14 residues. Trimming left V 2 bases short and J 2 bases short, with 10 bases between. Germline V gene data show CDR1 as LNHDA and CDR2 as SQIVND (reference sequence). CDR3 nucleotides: TGTGCCAGTAGTATACGTGGGAGAGCCTACGAGCAGTACTTC. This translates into CASSIRGRAYEQYF.

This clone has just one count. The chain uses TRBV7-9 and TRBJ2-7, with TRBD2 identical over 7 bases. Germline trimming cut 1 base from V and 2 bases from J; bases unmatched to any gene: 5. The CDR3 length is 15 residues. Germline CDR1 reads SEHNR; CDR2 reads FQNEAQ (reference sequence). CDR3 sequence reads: CASSLVRAGTYEQYF. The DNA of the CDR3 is TGTGCCAGCAGCTTAGTCCGAGCGGGGACCTACGAGCAGTACTTC.

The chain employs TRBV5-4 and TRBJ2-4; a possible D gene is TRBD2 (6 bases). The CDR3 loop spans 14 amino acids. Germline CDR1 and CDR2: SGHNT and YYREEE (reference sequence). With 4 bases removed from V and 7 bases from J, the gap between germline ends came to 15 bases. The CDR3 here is CASSSTGVRNIQYF. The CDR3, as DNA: TGTGCCAGCAGCAGTACGGGAGTCAGGAACATTCAGTACTTC. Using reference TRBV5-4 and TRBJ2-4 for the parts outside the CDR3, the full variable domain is ETGVTQSPTHLIKTRGQQVTLRCSSQSGHNTVSWYQQALGQGPQFIFQYYREEENGRGNFPPRFSGLQFPNYSSELNVNALELDDSALYLCASSSTGVRNIQYFGAGTRLSVL.

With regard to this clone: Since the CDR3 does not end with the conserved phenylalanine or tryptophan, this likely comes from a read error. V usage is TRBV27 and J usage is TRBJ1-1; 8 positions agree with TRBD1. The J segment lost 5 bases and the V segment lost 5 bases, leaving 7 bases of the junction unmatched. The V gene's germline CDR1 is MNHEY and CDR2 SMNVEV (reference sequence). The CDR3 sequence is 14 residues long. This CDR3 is CASSPLDRATEAFS. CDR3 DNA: TGTGCCAGCAGTCCCCTGGACAGGGCGACTGAAGCTTTCTCT.

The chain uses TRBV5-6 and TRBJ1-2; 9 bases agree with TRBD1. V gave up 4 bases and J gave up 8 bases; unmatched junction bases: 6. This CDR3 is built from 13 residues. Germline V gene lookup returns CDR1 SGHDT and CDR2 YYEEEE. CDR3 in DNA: TGTGCCAGCAGCCCGCGGGACAGGGAAGGCTACACCTTC. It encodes CASSPRDREGYTF.

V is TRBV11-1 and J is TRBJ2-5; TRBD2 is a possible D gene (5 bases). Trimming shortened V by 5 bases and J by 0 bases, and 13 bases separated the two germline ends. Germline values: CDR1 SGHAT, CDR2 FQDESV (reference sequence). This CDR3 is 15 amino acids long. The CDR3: CASSPATGDQETQYF. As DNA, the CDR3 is TGTGCCAGCAGCCCCGCTACCGGGGACCAAGAGACCCAGTACTTC.

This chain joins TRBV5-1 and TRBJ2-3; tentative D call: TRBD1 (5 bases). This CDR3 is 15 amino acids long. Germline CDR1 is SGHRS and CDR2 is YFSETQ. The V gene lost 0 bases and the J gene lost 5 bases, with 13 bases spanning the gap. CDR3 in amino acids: CASSLDGAHKDTQYF. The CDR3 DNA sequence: TGCGCCAGCAGCTTGGATGGGGCCCACAAAGATACGCAGTATTTT.

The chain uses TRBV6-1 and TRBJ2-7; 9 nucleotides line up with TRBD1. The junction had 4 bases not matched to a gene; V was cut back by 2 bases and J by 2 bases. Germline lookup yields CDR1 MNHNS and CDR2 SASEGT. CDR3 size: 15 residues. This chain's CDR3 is CASSETGQGAYEQYF. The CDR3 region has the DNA TGTGCCAGCAGTGAAACGGGACAGGGAGCCTACGAGCAGTACTTC.

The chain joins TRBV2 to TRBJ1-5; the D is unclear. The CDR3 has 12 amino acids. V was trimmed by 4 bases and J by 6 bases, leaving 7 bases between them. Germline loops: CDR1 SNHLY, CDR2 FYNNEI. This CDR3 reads CASSVGIQPQHF. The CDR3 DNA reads TGTGCCAGCAGTGTCGGTATTCAGCCCCAGCATTTT.

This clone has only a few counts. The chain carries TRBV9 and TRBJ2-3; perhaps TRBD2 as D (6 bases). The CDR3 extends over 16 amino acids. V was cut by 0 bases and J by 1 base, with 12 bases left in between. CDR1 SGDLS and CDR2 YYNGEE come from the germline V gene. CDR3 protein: CASSVGGGLGTDTQYF. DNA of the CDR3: TGTGCCAGCAGCGTAGGTGGAGGGCTCGGCACAGATACGCAGTATTTT.

CDR3 residues: CASSFGTGGGEQYF. The CDR3 DNA follows: TGTGCCAGCAGCTTCGGGACAGGGGGCGGCGAGCAGTACTTC. The chain carries TRBV7-3 and TRBJ2-7; 12 nucleotides line up with TRBD1. CDR1 and CDR2 from the germline V gene are SGHTA and FQGTGA. The V segment lost 3 bases and the J segment 6 bases; nucleotides outside the gene matches: 3. CDR3 size: 14 residues.

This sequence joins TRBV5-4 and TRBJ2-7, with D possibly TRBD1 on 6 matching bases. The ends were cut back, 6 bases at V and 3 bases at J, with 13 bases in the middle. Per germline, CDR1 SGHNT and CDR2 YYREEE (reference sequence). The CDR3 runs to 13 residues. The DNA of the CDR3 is TGTGCCAGCACCCCCCAGGGGCGCTACGAGCAGTACTTC. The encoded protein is CASTPQGRYEQYF.

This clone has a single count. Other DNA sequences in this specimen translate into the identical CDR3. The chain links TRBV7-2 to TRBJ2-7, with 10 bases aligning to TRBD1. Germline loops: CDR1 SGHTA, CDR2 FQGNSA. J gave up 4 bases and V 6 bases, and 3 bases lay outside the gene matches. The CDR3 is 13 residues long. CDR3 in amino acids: CASSRDRGYEQYF. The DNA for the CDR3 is TGTGCCAGCAGTCGGGACAGGGGATACGAGCAGTACTTC.

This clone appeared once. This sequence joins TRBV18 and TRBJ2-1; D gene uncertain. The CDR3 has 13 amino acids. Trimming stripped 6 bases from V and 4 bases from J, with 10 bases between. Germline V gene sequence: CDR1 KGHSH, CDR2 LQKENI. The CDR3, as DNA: TGTGCCAGCTCGCGAGGAGAATACAATGAGCAGTTCTTC. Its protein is CASSRGEYNEQFF.

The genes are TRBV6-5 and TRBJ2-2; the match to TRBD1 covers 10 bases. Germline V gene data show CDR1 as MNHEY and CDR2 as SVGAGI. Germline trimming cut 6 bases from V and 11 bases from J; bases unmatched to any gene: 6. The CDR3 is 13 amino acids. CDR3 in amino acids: CASSSRDRGELFF. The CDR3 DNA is TGTGCCAGCAGCTCCCGGGACAGGGGTGAGCTGTTTTTT.

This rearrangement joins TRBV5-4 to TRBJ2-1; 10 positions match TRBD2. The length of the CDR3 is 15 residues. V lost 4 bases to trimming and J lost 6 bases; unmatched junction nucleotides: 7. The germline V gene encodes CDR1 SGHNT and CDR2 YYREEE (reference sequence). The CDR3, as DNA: TGTGCCAGCAGCAAGAGCGGGAGGGCCGTCAATGAGCAGTTCTTC. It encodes CASSKSGRAVNEQFF.

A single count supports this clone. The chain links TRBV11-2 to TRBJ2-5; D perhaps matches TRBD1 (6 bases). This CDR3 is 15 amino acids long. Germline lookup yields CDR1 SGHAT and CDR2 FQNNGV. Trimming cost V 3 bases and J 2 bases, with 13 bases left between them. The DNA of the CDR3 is TGTGCCAGCAGCTTGAGCCCCGGACAGCAAGAGACCCAGTACTTC. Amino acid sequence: CASSLSPGQQETQYF. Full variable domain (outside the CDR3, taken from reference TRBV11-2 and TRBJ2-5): EAGVAQSPRYKIIEKRQSVAFWCNPISGHATLYWYQQILGQGPKLLIQFQNNGVVDDSQLPKDRFSAERLKGVDSTLKIQPAKLEDSAVYLCASSLSPGQQETQYFGPGTRLLVL.

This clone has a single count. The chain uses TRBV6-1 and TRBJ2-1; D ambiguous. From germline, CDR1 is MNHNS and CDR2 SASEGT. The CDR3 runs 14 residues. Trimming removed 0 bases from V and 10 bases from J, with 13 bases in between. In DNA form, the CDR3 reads TGTGCCAGCAGTGAAGCGCAGGTTCCGTTAGAGCAGTTCTTC. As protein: CASSEAQVPLEQFF.

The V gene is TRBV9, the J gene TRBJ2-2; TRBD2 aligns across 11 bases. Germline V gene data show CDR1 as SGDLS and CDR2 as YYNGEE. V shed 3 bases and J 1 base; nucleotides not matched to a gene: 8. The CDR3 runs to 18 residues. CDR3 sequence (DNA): TGTGCCAGCAGCGACGACCCGGGGACTAGCGGGAACACCGGGGAGCTGTTTTTT. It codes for CASSDDPGTSGNTGELFF.